This T cell receptor beta chain came from a study of cytomegalovirus exposure and HLA in healthy donors. Looking at the study overall: An early data release held 70 million to 90 million unique TCRs from HLA-typed donors.

Primers: 60 Vbeta forward and 13 Jbeta reverse. Clones were read by immunoSEQ multiplex PCR, and TCRdb kept only the in-frame ones, dropping some. Of some 190,000 clones in the sample, 65% to 80% were seen once. As to this clone: The antigen is unknown.

The CDR3 covers 14 residues. The V and J ends lost 4 bases and 3 bases, in that order; junction bases with no gene match: 5. Germline CDR1 reads MNHNY; CDR2 reads SVGAGI (reference sequence). Points from the study as a whole: No immune exposure information besides CMV serostatus was available. In a later analysis, DRB1 alleles had the most associated TCRs; HLA-C alleles the fewest. Productive status was seen about 87% or about 30% of the time for most TCR beta V segments in an earlier analysis.

The chain recombines TRBV6-6 with TRBJ1-2; 7 nucleotides line up with TRBD1. Sequenced: PBMCs. The TCR sequence derives from a man aged 30-40 years in good health and CMV-seropositive. Here the CDR3 reads CASSSRDSDYGYTF. The CDR3 coding sequence is TGTGCCAGCAGTTCCCGGGACAGTGACTATGGCTACACCTTC.